One and the same sample provided the 5 T cell receptor beta chains below, sequenced in a study of blood T cell repertoires in COVID-19 (TCRdb year 2020). To prepare the library, the immunoSEQ multiplex PCR assay was applied. TCRdb retrieved this table from immuneACCESS and kept in-frame rearrangements only. Not all clones are present; in checked studies, unresolved V genes account for under half, and no reason is known for the remainder. This sample comprises around 170,000 clones, about four fifths of them detected only once. Around 13% of the sample goes to the ten largest clones. Input material: peripheral blood. These receptors were taken from an elderly woman with acute or convalescent COVID-19.

This chain links TRBV3-1 (or the pseudogene TRBV3-2) with TRBJ1-4; D gene ambiguous. Germline V CDR1 and CDR2: LGHDT, YNNKEL (reference sequence). Trimming took off 4 bases at V and 4 bases at J, with 13 bases between the two ends. The CDR3 covers 15 residues. The CDR3, as DNA: TGTGCCAGCAGCCCCCAGCGAACGTTTAATGAAAAACTGTTTTTT. Translated: CASSPQRTFNEKLFF.

This sequence joins TRBV18 and TRBJ1-1; TRBD1 matches at 7 bases. From germline, CDR1 is KGHSH and CDR2 LQKENI. Trimming took 4 bases from V and 1 from J; bases not matched to a gene: 6. The CDR3 is made up of 15 amino acids. CDR3 protein: CASSQNRGGNTEAFF. The CDR3 DNA reads as TGTGCCAGCTCACAAAACAGGGGAGGGAACACTGAAGCTTTCTTT.

This clone was seen a handful of times. This rearrangement joins TRBV3-1 (or the pseudogene TRBV3-2) to TRBJ2-1; the match to TRBD1 covers 9 bases. The CDR3 runs to 17 residues. Germline V gives CDR1 LGHDT, CDR2 YNNKEL (reference sequence). The junction had 10 bases not matched to a gene; V was cut back by 1 base and J by 6 bases. CDR3 DNA: TGTGCCAGCAGCCAAGGGGTTGTGACAGGGGGTTTCAATGAGCAGTTCTTC. Encoded protein: CASSQGVVTGGFNEQFF.

The chain links TRBV4-1 to TRBJ1-4, with D possibly being TRBD1 (5 bases). The CDR3 length is 16 residues. Looked up from germline, CDR1 is MGHRA and CDR2 is YSYEKL. Trimming removed 1 base from V and 2 bases from J, with 11 bases in between. CDR3 DNA: TGCGCCAGCAGCCAAGGAATCGGGGGGACTAATGAAAAACTGTTTTTT. Translation: CASSQGIGGTNEKLFF.

In this sample, this clone turned up once. The chain uses TRBV19 and TRBJ1-5; D not certain. Germline CDR1 reads LNHDA; CDR2 reads SQIVND (reference sequence). CDR3 length: 14 amino acids. The V gene lost 7 bases and the J gene lost 0 bases, with 10 bases spanning the gap. For the CDR3, the DNA is TGTGCCAGTACAGGCGAATATAGCAATCAGCCCCAGCATTTT. Amino acid sequence: CASTGEYSNQPQHF. The whole variable domain, filled in from reference TRBV19 and TRBJ1-5, reads DGGITQSPKYLFRKEGQNVTLSCEQNLNHDAMYWYRQDPGQGLRLIYYSQIVNDFQKGDIAEGYSVSREKKESFPLTVTSAQKNPTAFYLCASTGEYSNQPQHFGDGTRLSIL.